This entry is about one T cell receptor beta chain. Its antigen is not identified. This sample stems from a study of cytomegalovirus exposure and HLA in healthy donors. Study-wide findings and caveats: According to an earlier analysis, most TCR beta V segments yielded productive rearrangements about 90% or about 30% of the time. A list of about 160 TCR beta chains associated with cytomegalovirus was given. Sequencing likely produced, as an artifact, a cluster of highly shared sequence variants.

PCR involved 60 Vbeta and 13 Jbeta primers. Only in-frame clones appear in the TCRdb table, and some are missing; sequencing was by immunoSEQ multiplex PCR. The repertoire consists of fewer than 200,000 clones, with around 68% occurring once and the leading ten covering 2.5% to 3.5%. The receptor was isolated from a woman aged 40 to 55 in good health and CMV-seropositive. The sample comprised PBMCs.

The CDR3 protein is CASSLVRVSYEQYF. In DNA form, the CDR3 reads TGTGCCAGCAGCTTAGTCAGGGTGAGCTACGAGCAGTACTTC. The rearrangement links TRBV11-2 to TRBJ2-7; possible D gene TRBD1, 5 bases. CDR1 SGHAT and CDR2 FQNNGV come from the germline V gene. The germline V and J ends were trimmed by 1 base and 3 bases, with 10 bases remaining between them. The CDR3 has 14 amino acids.